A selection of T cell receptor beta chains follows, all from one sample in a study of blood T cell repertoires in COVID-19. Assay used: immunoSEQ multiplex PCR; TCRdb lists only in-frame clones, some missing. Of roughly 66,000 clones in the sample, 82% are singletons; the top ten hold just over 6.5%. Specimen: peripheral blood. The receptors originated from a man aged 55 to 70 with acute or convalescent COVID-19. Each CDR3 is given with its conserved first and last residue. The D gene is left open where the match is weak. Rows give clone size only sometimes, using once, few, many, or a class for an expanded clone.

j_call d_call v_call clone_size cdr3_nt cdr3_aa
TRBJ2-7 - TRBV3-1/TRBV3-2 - TGTGCCAGCAGCCAAGACCCCCTAGCAGCAAGGTCCTACGAGCAGTACTTC CASSQDPLAARSYEQYF
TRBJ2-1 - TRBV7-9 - TGTGCCAGCAGCCCTGCGTACGGGGTTACCTCCTACAATGAGCAGTTCTTC CASSPAYGVTSYNEQFF
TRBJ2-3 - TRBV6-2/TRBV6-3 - TGTGCCAGCAGTACCCGGGGTTTCGGGGATACGCAGTATTTT CASSTRGFGDTQYF
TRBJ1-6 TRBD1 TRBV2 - TGTGCCAGCAGCGCTGACAGGGGAGTCTCACCCCTCCACTTT CASSADRGVSPLHF
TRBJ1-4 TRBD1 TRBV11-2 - TGTGCCAGCAGCCCTAACAGGGGGTCTAATGAAAAACTGTTTTTT CASSPNRGSNEKLFF
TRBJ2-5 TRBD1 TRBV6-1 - TGTGCCAGCAGTGAACCGGGACAGGGGGGTATCGGGACCCAGTACTTC CASSEPGQGGIGTQYF
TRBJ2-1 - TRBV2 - TGTGCCAGCAGGGCCGACAGGTACAATGAGCAGTTCTTC CASRADRYNEQFF
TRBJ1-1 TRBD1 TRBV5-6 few TGTGCCAGCAGCCCTCCGGGACAGGGAGGTACTGAAGCTTTCTTT CASSPPGQGGTEAFF
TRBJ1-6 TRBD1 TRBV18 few TGTGCCAGCTCAACAACGCCAACAGGGGGCCCCTATAATTCACCCCTCCACTTT CASSTTPTGGPYNSPLHF
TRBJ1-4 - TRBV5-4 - TGTGCCAGCAGCTTGGGTGGGCTAACTAATGAAAAACTGTTTTTT CASSLGGLTNEKLFF
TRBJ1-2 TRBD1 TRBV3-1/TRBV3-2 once TGTGCCAGCAGCCCACAGGGGGCATATGGCTACACCTTC CASSPQGAYGYTF
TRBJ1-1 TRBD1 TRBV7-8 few TGTGCCAGCAGCTTAGCGCAGGGGGGAGCGGACACTGAAGCTTTCTTT CASSLAQGGADTEAFF
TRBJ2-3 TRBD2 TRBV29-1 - TGCAGCGTTGAAGTTGCCGGGAGGACAGATACGCAGTATTTT CSVEVAGRTDTQYF
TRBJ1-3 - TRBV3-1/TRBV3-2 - TGTGCCAGCAGCCTAGCCGCGGGACCCCTCTCTGGAAACACCATATATTTT CASSLAAGPLSGNTIYF
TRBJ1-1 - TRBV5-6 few TGTGCCAGCAGCTCCCGGACAGTAGAAGCTTTCTTT CASSSRTVEAFF
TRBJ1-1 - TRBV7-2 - TGTGCCAGCAGCTTCGCCGGGTCTCTGGCTTTCTTT CASSFAGSLAFF
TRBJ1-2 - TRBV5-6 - TGTGCCAGCAGCTTGTCCCCCCCGCGGAACCGTAATGTCTACACCTTC CASSLSPPRNRNVYTF
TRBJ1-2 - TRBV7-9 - TGTGCCAGCAGCTTAGAGACAGCAATGGACTACACCTTC CASSLETAMDYTF